The rows below give T cell receptor beta chains drawn from one sample of a study of T-cell memory formation after mild COVID-19. MiXCR, applied by TCRdb to the 5' RACE reads, yields one record per CDR3 protein. The table records about 270,000 distinct CDR3 sequences, over 15% of them present only once. Input material: PBMCs or a T cell subset sorted from them (not recorded which). All receptors come from a man aged 18 to 30 who had mild COVID-19 (a few samples of this study predate the infection). Cell type and time point are not known. CDR3s include the opening cysteine and the closing phenylalanine or tryptophan. The order of the fields is clone size, D gene, V gene, J gene, CDR3 DNA, CDR3 protein. A D gene is named only where the DNA matches it firmly. Size tells how often a clone was seen (once, few, many) or the class of an expanded clone, and some rows leave it out.

clone size: few
D gene: .
V gene: TRBV29-1
J gene: TRBJ2-2
CDR3 DNA: TGCAGCGTTGCGCCTCGAATAAGTGGCACCGGGGAGCTGTTTTTT
CDR3 protein: CSVAPRISGTGELFF

clone size: few
D gene: TRBD1
V gene: TRBV27
J gene: TRBJ1-6
CDR3 DNA: TGTGCCAGCAGTTTCCAGGGACAGTTCTCACCCCTCCACTTT
CDR3 protein: CASSFQGQFSPLHF

clone size: many
D gene: TRBD1
V gene: TRBV6-2/TRBV6-3
J gene: TRBJ2-1
CDR3 DNA: TGTGCCAGCAGTTACCGGGACAGGGAGTACAATGAGCAGTTCTTC
CDR3 protein: CASSYRDREYNEQFF

clone size: few
D gene: .
V gene: TRBV6-5
J gene: TRBJ2-3
CDR3 DNA: TGTGCCAGCAGGTCCGATCTAGCTTCAGATACGCAGTATTTT
CDR3 protein: CASRSDLASDTQYF

clone size: .
D gene: .
V gene: TRBV5-5
J gene: TRBJ2-1
CDR3 DNA: TGTGCCAGCAGCCAATGGGCGGGGGCCAACAATGAGCAGTTCTTC
CDR3 protein: CASSQWAGANNEQFF

clone size: few
D gene: .
V gene: TRBV3-1
J gene: TRBJ1-4
CDR3 DNA: TGTGCCAGCAGTCACGTGGGGGGCGATGGTGAAAAACTGTTTTTT
CDR3 protein: CASSHVGGDGEKLFF

clone size: .
D gene: .
V gene: TRBV6-2/TRBV6-3
J gene: TRBJ2-7
CDR3 DNA: TGTGCCAGCACCGCAGTCGGGCAGTACGAGCAGTACTTC
CDR3 protein: CASTAVGQYEQYF

clone size: .
D gene: TRBD1
V gene: TRBV7-2
J gene: TRBJ1-1
CDR3 DNA: TGTGCCAGCAGCCGCGGGACAGGGGTCACTGAAGCTTTCTTT
CDR3 protein: CASSRGTGVTEAFF

clone size: few
D gene: .
V gene: TRBV6-6
J gene: TRBJ1-5
CDR3 DNA: TGTGCCAGCTTCCCCGGGGGGCCGGATCAGCCCCAGCATTTT
CDR3 protein: CASFPGGPDQPQHF

clone size: few
D gene: TRBD1
V gene: TRBV3-1
J gene: TRBJ2-3
CDR3 DNA: TGTGCCAGCAGCCATACCGGGACAGGGGGCACTGATACGCAGTATTTT
CDR3 protein: CASSHTGTGGTDTQYF

clone size: .
D gene: .
V gene: TRBV9
J gene: TRBJ2-1
CDR3 DNA: TGTGCCAGCAGCGGAGGACGGGGTGAGCAGTTCTTC
CDR3 protein: CASSGGRGEQFF

clone size: .
D gene: .
V gene: TRBV10-3
J gene: TRBJ2-7
CDR3 DNA: TGTGCCATCAGTGTGTATACGGGGGCGTCGTACGAGCAGTACTTC
CDR3 protein: CAISVYTGASYEQYF

clone size: .
D gene: TRBD1
V gene: TRBV6-1
J gene: TRBJ1-5
CDR3 DNA: TGTGCCAGCAGACCGGGACAGGGATTAGATCAGCCCCAGCATTTT
CDR3 protein: CASRPGQGLDQPQHF

clone size: many
D gene: .
V gene: TRBV5-1
J gene: TRBJ2-3
CDR3 DNA: TGCGCCAGCAGCCCCTATGACAGCAGCACAGATACGCAGTATTTT
CDR3 protein: CASSPYDSSTDTQYF

clone size: few
D gene: TRBD1
V gene: TRBV29-1
J gene: TRBJ2-5
CDR3 DNA: TGCAGCGTTCGACAGGGCCTGGGGGAGACCCAGTACTTC
CDR3 protein: CSVRQGLGETQYF

clone size: few
D gene: TRBD2
V gene: TRBV7-2
J gene: TRBJ2-3
CDR3 DNA: TGTGCCAGCAGCTTAGCTGGCGGGGGGGCGGGAGATACGCAGTATTTT
CDR3 protein: CASSLAGGGAGDTQYF

clone size: .
D gene: TRBD2
V gene: TRBV11-2
J gene: TRBJ2-1
CDR3 DNA: TGTGCCAGCAGCTTACGTAATAGCGGGGTGGGGTGGCAAGAGCAGTTCTTC
CDR3 protein: CASSLRNSGVGWQEQFF

clone size: few
D gene: .
V gene: TRBV24-1
J gene: TRBJ1-5
CDR3 DNA: TGTGCCACCAGTGATTCGGGACACGATCAGCCCCAGCATTTT
CDR3 protein: CATSDSGHDQPQHF

clone size: few
D gene: TRBD1
V gene: TRBV5-1
J gene: TRBJ1-6
CDR3 DNA: TGCGCCAGCAGCCCCGGGGGACAGGGTTGGTCACCCCTCCACTTT
CDR3 protein: CASSPGGQGWSPLHF

clone size: .
D gene: TRBD2
V gene: TRBV12-3/TRBV12-4
J gene: TRBJ2-3
CDR3 DNA: TGTGCCAGCAGCAAAGCGGGGGCCCGCACAGATACGCAGTATTTT
CDR3 protein: CASSKAGARTDTQYF

clone size: few
D gene: .
V gene: TRBV20-1
J gene: TRBJ1-1
CDR3 DNA: TGCAGTGCTAGAGAGCCCCGGGCAGCCTGGTCCGGAGCTTTCTTT
CDR3 protein: CSAREPRAAWSGAFF

clone size: .
D gene: TRBD2
V gene: TRBV6-1
J gene: TRBJ2-7
CDR3 DNA: TGTGCCAGCAGGGGTCTATCGAGCGGGGAGACCTACGAGCAGTACTTC
CDR3 protein: CASRGLSSGETYEQYF

clone size: .
D gene: .
V gene: TRBV7-3
J gene: TRBJ2-3
CDR3 DNA: TGTGCCAGCAGCTTGAACGGAGATACGCAGTATTTT
CDR3 protein: CASSLNGDTQYF

clone size: few
D gene: TRBD2
V gene: TRBV9
J gene: TRBJ2-3
CDR3 DNA: TGTGCCAGCAGCGTAGGACTAGCGGGGGGGCAAGATACGCAGTATTTT
CDR3 protein: CASSVGLAGGQDTQYF

clone size: .
D gene: TRBD2
V gene: TRBV28
J gene: TRBJ2-1
CDR3 DNA: TGTGCCAGCAGTAGCGCCGGGACTAGCGGGCACAATGAGCAGTTCTTC
CDR3 protein: CASSSAGTSGHNEQFF

clone size: many
D gene: .
V gene: TRBV5-1
J gene: TRBJ2-6
CDR3 DNA: TGCGCCAGCAGCTTGCGTTCTGGGGCCAACGTCCTGACTTTC
CDR3 protein: CASSLRSGANVLTF

clone size: .
D gene: .
V gene: TRBV7-8
J gene: TRBJ2-1
CDR3 DNA: TGTGCCAGCAGCTTAGGGTACATCTCCTACAATGAGCAGTTCTTC
CDR3 protein: CASSLGYISYNEQFF

clone size: few
D gene: TRBD1
V gene: TRBV6-2/TRBV6-3
J gene: TRBJ2-7
CDR3 DNA: TGTGCCAGCAGGGACGGACAGGGAAGGTATGAGCAGTACTTC
CDR3 protein: CASRDGQGRYEQYF

clone size: few
D gene: .
V gene: TRBV6-2/TRBV6-3
J gene: TRBJ2-1
CDR3 DNA: TGTGCCAGCCGAGGACAGATTTCCTACAATGAGCAGTTCTTC
CDR3 protein: CASRGQISYNEQFF

clone size: few
D gene: .
V gene: TRBV7-2
J gene: TRBJ2-2
CDR3 DNA: TGTGCCAGCAGCTTAACAGTAACTGGGACCGGGGAGCTGTTTTTT
CDR3 protein: CASSLTVTGTGELFF

clone size: .
D gene: TRBD1
V gene: TRBV5-1
J gene: TRBJ1-5
CDR3 DNA: TGCGCCAGCAGCTTGGATCAGGGGGAGCAGCCCCAGCATTTT
CDR3 protein: CASSLDQGEQPQHF

clone size: few
D gene: TRBD2
V gene: TRBV20-1
J gene: TRBJ2-1
CDR3 DNA: TGCAGTGCTGTAACCGGGACTAGCGGGGTTGGGCAGTTCTTC
CDR3 protein: CSAVTGTSGVGQFF

clone size: .
D gene: .
V gene: TRBV20-1
J gene: TRBJ1-2
CDR3 DNA: TGCAGTGCTGGAACAGGGTCCGGCTACACCTTC
CDR3 protein: CSAGTGSGYTF